Shown below are 29 T cell receptor beta chains from a single sample sequenced in a study of blood T cell repertoires in COVID-19. Here immunoSEQ multiplex PCR was the method, and the copy in TCRdb shows in-frame clones only, minus some. The data hold around 30,000 clones, with over 75% observed a single time. Sequencing input: peripheral blood. The receptors originated from a man between 60 and 70 years old with acute or convalescent COVID-19.

The CDR3 spells CASSLELANYEQYF. The CDR3 DNA reads as TGTGCCAGCAGCCTGGAACTAGCGAACTACGAGCAGTACTTC. The chain joins TRBV3-1 (or the pseudogene TRBV3-2) to TRBJ2-7; 7 nucleotides line up with TRBD2. Unmatched junction bases numbered 6, after V lost 4 bases and J lost 3 bases. The CDR3 runs 14 residues. Germline V gene data show CDR1 as LGHDT and CDR2 as YNNKEL (reference sequence).

The rearrangement links TRBV21-1 to TRBJ2-5; no check of the table's D call, TRBD2, against the DNA was made. TRBV21-1 is a pseudogene. The CDR3 length is 15 residues. The CDR3 nucleotides are TGTGCCAGCAGCAAAGGGGCAACAGGAGGGGAGACCCAGTACTTC. Protein sequence: CASSKGATGGETQYF.

The chain joins TRBV5-4 to TRBJ2-2, with 7 bases lining up with TRBD1. The CDR3 length is 14 residues. The junction had 3 bases not matched to a gene; V was cut back by 2 bases and J by 5 bases. Germline lookup yields CDR1 SGHNT and CDR2 YYREEE (reference sequence). As DNA, the CDR3 is TGTGCCAGCAGCTTCGACAGGGCGACCGGGGAGCTGTTTTTT. As protein: CASSFDRATGELFF.

V usage is TRBV6-5 and J usage is TRBJ1-1, with TRBD1 identical over 10 bases. Germline V gene sequence: CDR1 MNHEY, CDR2 SVGAGI. V was clipped by 4 bases and J by 1 base; unmatched bases: 3. This CDR3 has 15 residues. CDR3 nucleotide sequence: TGTGCCAGCAGTTGGGGGGACAGGGGGAACACTGAAGCTTTCTTT. As protein: CASSWGDRGNTEAFF.

The V and J genes are TRBV27 and TRBJ2-3; TRBD2 agrees at 8 bases. The CDR3 consists of 17 residues. Trimming removed 5 bases from V and 0 bases from J; junction bases left unmatched: 10. Germline V gives CDR1 MNHEY, CDR2 SMNVEV (reference sequence). CDR3: CASSPGRLATSTDTQYF. The CDR3 DNA reads TGTGCCAGCAGTCCTGGAAGACTAGCGACTAGCACAGATACGCAGTATTTT.

This chain joins TRBV6-4 and TRBJ1-4; unclear D gene. Trimming stripped 8 bases from V and 5 bases from J, with 18 bases between. The CDR3 sequence is 15 residues long. Germline CDR1 is MRHNA and CDR2 is SNTAGT. CDR3 sequence reads: CASALNSGSNEKLFF. CDR3 coding DNA: TGTGCCAGCGCCCTAAACTCGGGTTCCAATGAAAAACTGTTTTTT.

This chain uses TRBV27 with TRBJ1-2; D uncertain. The germline V and J ends were trimmed by 3 bases and 1 base, with 6 bases remaining between them. The CDR3 contains 13 residues. Per germline, CDR1 MNHEY and CDR2 SMNVEV (reference sequence). The CDR3 DNA sequence: TGTGCCAGCAGTTTCCGGTATAACTATGGCTACACCTTC. The encoded protein is CASSFRYNYGYTF.

The chain joins TRBV3-1 (or the pseudogene TRBV3-2) to TRBJ2-1; TRBD2 matches at 8 bases. The CDR3 has 15 residues. V shed 4 bases and J 9 bases; nucleotides not matched to a gene: 11. The V gene's germline CDR1 is LGHDT and CDR2 YNNKEL (reference sequence). Here the CDR3 reads CASSPHSGAVGEQFF. The CDR3 region has the DNA TGTGCCAGCAGCCCTCATAGCGGGGCGGTGGGTGAGCAGTTCTTC.

V is TRBV24-1 and J is TRBJ2-1; D might be TRBD2 (5 bases). The CDR3 has 14 amino acids. V was shortened by 0 bases and J by 12 bases, with 14 bases between the two germline ends. CDR1 and CDR2 from the germline V gene are KGHDR and SFDVKD. The CDR3 region has the DNA TGTGCCACCAGTGATTTGGTCGAGTGGGAGAGGCAGTTCTTC. Protein product: CATSDLVEWERQFF.

The chain is built from TRBV9 and TRBJ1-2, with 12 bases lining up with TRBD1. CDR3 length: 17 amino acids. The junction had 10 bases not matched to a gene; V was cut back by 0 bases and J by 7 bases. Germline V gives CDR1 SGDLS, CDR2 YYNGEE. As DNA, the CDR3 is TGTGCCAGCAGCGTAGCTTTTGGGGGACAGGGGGCGCGTGGCTACACCTTC. This codes for CASSVAFGGQGARGYTF.

This clone occurred a few times. The V call is TRBV7-8, the J call TRBJ2-1; D perhaps matches TRBD2 (6 bases). The germline gives CDR1 SGHVS, CDR2 FQNEAQ. V lost 1 base, J lost 0 bases, and 10 bases lay in between. The CDR3 is 16 amino acids. As DNA, the CDR3 is TGTGCCAGCAGCTTAGATTTCGGGAGCTCCTACAATGAGCAGTTCTTC. Translating it yields CASSLDFGSSYNEQFF.

This clone was detected once. V gene TRBV18 combines with J gene TRBJ2-2, with TRBD1 matching 9 bases. V lost 3 bases and J lost 4; bases outside the gene matches: 12. The CDR3 runs 18 residues. Germline CDR1 is KGHSH and CDR2 is LQKENI. CDR3 in amino acids: CASSPTTSGQGGTGELFF. DNA of the CDR3: TGTGCCAGCTCACCCACCACGTCGGGACAGGGAGGCACCGGGGAGCTGTTTTTT.

The chain employs TRBV28 and TRBJ2-1; 9 bases agree with TRBD2. The V gene end was trimmed by 6 bases and the J gene end by 5 bases; junction bases not matched to a gene: 2. Germline values: CDR1 MDHEN, CDR2 SYDVKM. The CDR3 is 13 amino acids. The CDR3 reads CASRAGGHNEQFF. CDR3 sequence (DNA): TGTGCCAGCAGGGCGGGGGGGCACAATGAGCAGTTCTTC.

The gene calls are TRBV28 and TRBJ1-2; possible D gene TRBD1, 6 bases. Trimming removed 2 bases at V and 5 bases at J, with 12 bases between. Germline V lookup: CDR1 MDHEN, CDR2 SYDVKM. This CDR3 contains 14 residues. The CDR3 DNA follows: TGTGCCAGCAGTTTAAGAGTCAGGGGTTATGGCTACACCTTC. Its translation: CASSLRVRGYGYTF.

This clone appeared a few times. The chain couples TRBV19 to TRBJ2-7; TRBD2 might be the D (6 bases). CDR3 length: 15 amino acids. V shed 4 bases and J shed 4 bases, with 17 bases lying between them. CDR1 is LNHDA and CDR2 is SQIVND in the germline V gene (reference sequence). In nucleotides, the CDR3 is TGTGCCAGTAGTAGCGGAGGGCCAGTGGGATACGAGCAGTACTTC. This encodes CASSSGGPVGYEQYF.

J is TRBJ1-2 and V is TRBV5-4, with D hard to call. The CDR3 is 14 residues long. Germline-derived CDR1 and CDR2 are SGHNT and YYREEE (reference sequence). The V end was cut by 4 bases, the J end by 5 bases, with 15 bases between. CDR3 protein: CASSMGGEGYGYTF. CDR3 in DNA: TGTGCCAGCAGCATGGGCGGGGAGGGATATGGCTACACCTTC.

The rearrangement joins TRBV4-2 to TRBJ2-7; weak D call: TRBD1 (5 bases). In germline, CDR1 is LGHNA, CDR2 YNFKEQ. The V end was cut by 0 bases, the J end by 1 base, with 10 bases between. CDR3 size: 15 residues. CDR3 sequence (DNA): TGTGCCAGCAGCCAAGATCAAGGGGCGTCCTACGAGCAGTACTTC. This translates into CASSQDQGASYEQYF.

The J gene is TRBJ2-3, the V gene TRBV7-8; perhaps TRBD2 as D (6 bases). Trimming removed 4 bases at V and 6 bases at J, with 17 bases between. This CDR3 is built from 15 residues. Per germline, CDR1 SGHVS and CDR2 FQNEAQ. CDR3 sequence (DNA): TGTGCCAGCAGCTCTCTAGCGAATTCAGTCGATACGCAGTATTTT. Translated, it gives CASSSLANSVDTQYF.

This clone was counted a single time. The chain recombines TRBV29-1 with TRBJ2-1, with TRBD2 matching 11 bases. CDR1 and CDR2 from the germline V gene are SQVTM and ANQGSEA. The V gene end was trimmed by 4 bases and the J gene end by 10 bases; junction bases not matched to a gene: 6. The CDR3 runs 13 residues. CDR3 DNA sequence: TGCAGCGTTGTAGGCCTAGCGGGGGGAGAGCAGTTCTTC. Translated: CSVVGLAGGEQFF.

The chain combines TRBV19 with TRBJ1-2; D possibly corresponds to TRBD1 (5 bases). There are 13 residues in the CDR3. V was cut by 5 bases and J by 6 bases, with 13 bases left in between. Germline lookup yields CDR1 LNHDA and CDR2 SQIVND (reference sequence). CDR3 in amino acids: CASSVTGSNGYTF. The CDR3 bases are TGTGCCAGTAGTGTTACAGGATCAAATGGCTACACCTTC.

The chain uses TRBV12-3 or TRBV12-4 and TRBJ2-7; D ambiguous. CDR3 length equals 11 residues. The V end was cut by 5 bases, the J end by 5 bases, with 7 bases between. CDR3 nucleotides: TGTGCCAGCAGTCGCATAGACGAGCAGTACTTC. This translates into CASSRIDEQYF.

The chain combines TRBV6-5 with TRBJ1-6; a weak D match, TRBD1 (5 bases). Looked up from germline, CDR1 is MNHEY and CDR2 is SVGAGI. V shed 2 bases and J shed 9 bases, with 17 bases lying between them. CDR3 length: 16 residues. CDR3: CASSYIGVRAVSPLHF. CDR3 in DNA: TGTGCCAGCAGTTACATTGGTGTCAGGGCGGTTTCACCCCTCCACTTT.

The chain employs TRBV25-1 and TRBJ1-2, with D unclear. V dropped 0 bases and J dropped 4 bases, with 3 bases sitting between them. The CDR3 contains 12 residues. The germline gives CDR1 MGHDK, CDR2 SYGVNS. The CDR3, as DNA: TGTGCCAGCAGTGAATATAGCTATGGCTACACCTTC. It yields the protein CASSEYSYGYTF.

Sample share makes this clone medium-sized. Additional DNA sequences in this sample encode the identical CDR3. The rearrangement joins TRBV7-6 to TRBJ2-5; 9 bases align to TRBD2. CDR3 length equals 14 residues. J was trimmed by 6 bases and V by 4 bases; bases with no gene match: 6. CDR1 and CDR2 from the germline V gene are SGHVS and FNYEAQ. CDR3 region: CASSSSGGRQTQYF. In DNA, the CDR3 is TGTGCCAGCAGCTCCAGCGGGGGGAGGCAGACCCAGTACTTC.

The chain joins TRBV7-2 to TRBJ2-1; 10 nucleotides match TRBD2. This CDR3 is 16 amino acids long. The germline CDR1 and CDR2 sequences are SGHTA and FQGNSA. V lost 8 bases, J lost 4 bases, and 11 bases stayed unmatched. CDR3 nucleotide sequence: TGTGCCAGCCGACCCCTGCCTAGCGGGAGTTACAATGAGCAGTTCTTC. It translates to CASRPLPSGSYNEQFF.

CDR3 in amino acids: CASSWSGSGETQYF. CDR3 nucleotides: TGCGCCAGCAGCTGGAGCGGGAGTGGAGAGACCCAGTACTTC. The V call is TRBV5-1, the J call TRBJ2-5; 8 bases line up with TRBD2. CDR3 length: 14 amino acids. Per the germline V gene, CDR1 is SGHRS and CDR2 is YFSETQ. After removal of 3 bases from V and 4 bases from J, the junction contained 5 bases not matched to a gene. The full variable domain, in which reference TRBV5-1 and TRBJ2-5 provide the parts outside the CDR3, is KAGVTQTPRYLIKTRGQQVTLSCSPISGHRSVSWYQQTPGQGLQFLFEYFSETQRNKGNFPGRFSGRQFSNSRSEMNVSTLELGDSALYLCASSWSGSGETQYFGPGTRLLVL.

This chain's CDR3 is CASSIAQGSSSPLHF. The CDR3 region has the DNA TGTGCCAGTAGTATCGCTCAGGGATCCAGCTCACCCCTCCACTTT. The J gene is TRBJ1-6, the V gene TRBV19, with D tentatively TRBD1 (5 bases). The germline gives CDR1 LNHDA, CDR2 SQIVND (reference sequence). Trimming stripped 3 bases from V and 10 bases from J, with 16 bases between. CDR3 size: 15 residues.

The chain uses TRBV20-1 and TRBJ2-3; a weak D match, TRBD2 (7 bases). Germline V gene sequence: CDR1 DFQATT, CDR2 SNEGSKA (reference sequence). Deletions cut 3 bases from V and 4 bases from J, with 26 bases between. CDR3 length equals 18 residues. The CDR3 loop reads CSASGGSRRGGRADTQYF. For the CDR3, the DNA is TGCAGTGCTAGTGGTGGGAGCCGGAGGGGGGGGAGGGCAGATACGCAGTATTTT.

V and J are TRBV18 and TRBJ1-2, with 10 bases aligning to TRBD1. The CDR3 sequence is 15 residues long. Germline V gene data show CDR1 as KGHSH and CDR2 as LQKENI. J lost 2 bases, V lost 2 bases, and 2 bases had no gene match. CDR3 nucleotide sequence: TGTGCCAGCTCACCAGGGACAGGGGTGAACTATGGCTACACCTTC. As protein: CASSPGTGVNYGYTF.